The entry below describes one T cell receptor beta chain. Its specificity is unknown. The junction does not match germline at one end; this may be a read error. This sample was taken from a study of neurological immune-mediated disorders. Study-wide findings and caveats: Expanded clones shared no CDR3 amino acid sequences across subjects, suggesting private repertoires in all groups.

With 10-nucleotide random UMIs included, cDNA was synthesized by 5'RACE. In TCRdb, the 5' RACE reads were re-called with MiXCR into one record per CDR3 protein. The table lists under 80,000 distinct CDR3 sequences, approximately 14% of them singletons. Germline assignment: CDR1 SGHVS and CDR2 FQNEAQ. There are 12 residues in the CDR3. The chain joins TRBV7-8 to TRBJ2-5; D uncertain. The sample comprised PBMCs. The clonotype originates from a woman in her forties or fifties in good health. CDR3 in DNA: TGTGCCAGCAGTTTAGCCGGCCAGACCCAGTACTTC. Amino acids: CASSLAGQTQYF.